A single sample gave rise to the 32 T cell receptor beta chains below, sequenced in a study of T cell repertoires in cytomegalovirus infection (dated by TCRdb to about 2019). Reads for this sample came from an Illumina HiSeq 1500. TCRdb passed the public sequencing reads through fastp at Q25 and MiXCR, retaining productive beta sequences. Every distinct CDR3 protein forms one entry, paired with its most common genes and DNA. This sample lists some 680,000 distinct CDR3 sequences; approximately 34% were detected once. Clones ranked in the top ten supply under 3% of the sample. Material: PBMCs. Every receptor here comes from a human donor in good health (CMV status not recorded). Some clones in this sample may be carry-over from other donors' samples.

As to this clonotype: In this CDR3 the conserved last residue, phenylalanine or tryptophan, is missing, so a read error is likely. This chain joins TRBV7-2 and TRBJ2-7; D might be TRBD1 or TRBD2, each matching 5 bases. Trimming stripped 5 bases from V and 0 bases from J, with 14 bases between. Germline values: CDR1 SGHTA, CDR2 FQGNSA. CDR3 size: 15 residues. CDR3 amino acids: CASSRAGTSSYEQYC. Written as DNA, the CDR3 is TGTGCCAGCAGCCGAGCCGGGACCAGCTCCTACGAGCAGTACTGC.

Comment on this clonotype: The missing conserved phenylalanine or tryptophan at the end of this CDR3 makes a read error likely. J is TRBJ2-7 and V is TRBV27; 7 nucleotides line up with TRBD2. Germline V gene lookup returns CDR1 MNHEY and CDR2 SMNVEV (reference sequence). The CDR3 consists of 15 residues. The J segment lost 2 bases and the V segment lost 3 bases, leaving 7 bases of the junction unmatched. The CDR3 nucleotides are TGTGCCAGCAGTTTGGGAGGGAGGTCCACCTACGAGCAGTACTTA. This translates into CASSLGGRSTYEQYL.

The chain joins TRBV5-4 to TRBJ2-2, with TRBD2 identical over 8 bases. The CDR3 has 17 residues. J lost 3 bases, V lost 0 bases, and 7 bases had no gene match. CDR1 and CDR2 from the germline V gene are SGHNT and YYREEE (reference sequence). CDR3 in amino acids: CASSLAGGNVYTGELFF. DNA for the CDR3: TGTGCCAGCAGCTTGGCGGGAGGGAACGTATACACCGGGGAGCTGTTTTTT.

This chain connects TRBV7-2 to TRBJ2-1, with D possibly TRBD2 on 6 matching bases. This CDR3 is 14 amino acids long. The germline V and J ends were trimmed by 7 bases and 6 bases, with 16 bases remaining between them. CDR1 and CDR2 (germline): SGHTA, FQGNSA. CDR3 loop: CASKRGGDPNEQFF. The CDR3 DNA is TGTGCCAGCAAGAGGGGCGGGGACCCCAATGAGCAGTTCTTC. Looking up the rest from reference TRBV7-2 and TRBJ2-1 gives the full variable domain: GAGVSQSPSNKVTEKGKDVELRCDPISGHTALYWYRQSLGQGLEFLIYFQGNSAPDKSGLPSDRFSAERTGGSVSTLTIQRTQQEDSAVYLCASKRGGDPNEQFFGPGTRLTVL.

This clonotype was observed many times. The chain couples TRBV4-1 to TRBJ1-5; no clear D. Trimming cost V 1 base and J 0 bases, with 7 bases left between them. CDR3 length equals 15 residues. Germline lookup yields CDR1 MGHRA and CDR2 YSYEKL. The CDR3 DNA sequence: TGCGCCAGCAGCCAAGTAGGGCGTAGCAATCAGCCCCAGCATTTT. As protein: CASSQVGRSNQPQHF.

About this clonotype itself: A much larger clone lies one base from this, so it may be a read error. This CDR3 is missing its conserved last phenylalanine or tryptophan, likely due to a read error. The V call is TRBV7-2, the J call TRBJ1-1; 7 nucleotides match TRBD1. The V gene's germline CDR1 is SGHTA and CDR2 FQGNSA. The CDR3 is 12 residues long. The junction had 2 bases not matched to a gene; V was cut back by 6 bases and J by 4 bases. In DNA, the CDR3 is TGTGCCAGCAGGCCAGGGGGCACTGAAGCTTTCTCT. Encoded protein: CASRPGGTEAFS.

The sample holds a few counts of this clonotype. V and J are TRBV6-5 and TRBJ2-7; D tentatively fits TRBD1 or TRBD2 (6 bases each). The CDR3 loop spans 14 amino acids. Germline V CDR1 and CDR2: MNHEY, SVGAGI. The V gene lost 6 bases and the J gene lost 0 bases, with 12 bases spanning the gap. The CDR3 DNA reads TGTGCCAGCAGCAGGGGAGCGGGCTCCTACGAGCAGTACTTC. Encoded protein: CASSRGAGSYEQYF.

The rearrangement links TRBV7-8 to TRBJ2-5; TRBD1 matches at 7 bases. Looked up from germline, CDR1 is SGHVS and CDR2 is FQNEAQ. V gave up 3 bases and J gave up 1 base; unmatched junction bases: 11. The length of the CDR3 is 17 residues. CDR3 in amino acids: CASSLFGKGASQETQYF. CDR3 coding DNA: TGTGCCAGCAGCTTGTTCGGAAAGGGGGCCTCCCAAGAGACCCAGTACTTC.

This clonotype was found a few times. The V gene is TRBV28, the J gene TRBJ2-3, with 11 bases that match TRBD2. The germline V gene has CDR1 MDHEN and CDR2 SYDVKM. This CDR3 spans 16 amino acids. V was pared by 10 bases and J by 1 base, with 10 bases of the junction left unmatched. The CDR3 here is CAISFSGRAGTDTQYF. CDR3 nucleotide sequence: TGTGCCATATCCTTTAGCGGGAGGGCCGGCACAGATACGCAGTATTTT. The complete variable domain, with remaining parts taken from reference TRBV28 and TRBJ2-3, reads DVKVTQSSRYLVKRTGEKVFLECVQDMDHENMFWYRQDPGLGLRLIYFSYDVKMKEKGDIPEGYSVSREKKERFSLILESASTNQTSMYLCAISFSGRAGTDTQYFGPGTRLTVL.

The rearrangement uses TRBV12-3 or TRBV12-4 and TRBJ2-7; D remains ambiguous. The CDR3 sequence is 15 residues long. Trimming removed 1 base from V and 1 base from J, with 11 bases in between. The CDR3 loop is CASSLERLVSYEQYF. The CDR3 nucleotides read TGTGCCAGCAGTTTAGAGAGGTTGGTATCCTACGAGCAGTACTTC.

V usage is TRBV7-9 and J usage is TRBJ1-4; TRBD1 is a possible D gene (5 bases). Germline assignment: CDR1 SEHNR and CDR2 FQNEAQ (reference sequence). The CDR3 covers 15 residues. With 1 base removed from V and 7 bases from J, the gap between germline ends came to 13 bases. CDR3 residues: CASSLGQGDTEKLFF. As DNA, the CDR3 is TGTGCCAGCAGCTTAGGCCAGGGTGACACTGAAAAACTGTTTTTT.

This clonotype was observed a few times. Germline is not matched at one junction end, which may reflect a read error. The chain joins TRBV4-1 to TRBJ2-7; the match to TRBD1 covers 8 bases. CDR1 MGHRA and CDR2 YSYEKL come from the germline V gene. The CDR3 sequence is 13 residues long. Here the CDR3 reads CASSQDLRDRCNF. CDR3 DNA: TGCGCCAGCAGCCAAGATCTTCGGGACAGGTGCAACTTC.

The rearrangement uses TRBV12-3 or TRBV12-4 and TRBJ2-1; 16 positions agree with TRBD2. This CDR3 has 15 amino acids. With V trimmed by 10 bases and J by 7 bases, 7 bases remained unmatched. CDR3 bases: TGTGCCACCGGGACTAGCGGGGGGGCCTGGAATGAGCAGTTCTTC. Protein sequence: CATGTSGGAWNEQFF.

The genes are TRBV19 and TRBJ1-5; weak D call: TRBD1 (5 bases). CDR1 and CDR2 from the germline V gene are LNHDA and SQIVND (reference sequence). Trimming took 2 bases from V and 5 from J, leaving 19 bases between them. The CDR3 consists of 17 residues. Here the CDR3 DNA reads TGTGCCAGTAGTATATCGGTTGGGGCAGCCCGTCATCAGCCCCAGCATTTT. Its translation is CASSISVGAARHQPQHF.

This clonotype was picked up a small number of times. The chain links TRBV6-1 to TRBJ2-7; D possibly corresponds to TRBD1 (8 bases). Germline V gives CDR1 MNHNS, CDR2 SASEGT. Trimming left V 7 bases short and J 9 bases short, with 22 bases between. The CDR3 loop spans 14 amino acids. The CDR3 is CASNPSQGGVVQYF. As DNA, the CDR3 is TGTGCCAGCAACCCATCACAGGGGGGGGTCGTGCAGTACTTC.

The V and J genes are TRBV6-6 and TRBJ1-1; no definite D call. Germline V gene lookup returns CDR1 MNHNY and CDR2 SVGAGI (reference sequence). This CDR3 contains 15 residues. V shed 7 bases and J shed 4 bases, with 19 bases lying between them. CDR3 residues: CASNVENSRGTEAFF. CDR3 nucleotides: TGTGCCAGCAACGTTGAAAACAGTCGGGGCACTGAAGCTTTCTTT.

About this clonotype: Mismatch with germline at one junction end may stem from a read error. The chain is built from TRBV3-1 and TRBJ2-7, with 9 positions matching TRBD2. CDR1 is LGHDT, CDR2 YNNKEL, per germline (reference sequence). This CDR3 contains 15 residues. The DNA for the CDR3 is TGTGCCAGAAGCCCCTTCGTAGCGGGAGCTAGCGAGCAGTACTTC. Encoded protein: CARSPFVAGASEQYF.

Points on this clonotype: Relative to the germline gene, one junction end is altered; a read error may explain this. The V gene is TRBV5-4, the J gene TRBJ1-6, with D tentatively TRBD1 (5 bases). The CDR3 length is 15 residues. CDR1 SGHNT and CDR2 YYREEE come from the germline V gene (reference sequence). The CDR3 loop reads CASTLEGTLNAPLQF. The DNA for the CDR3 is TGTGCCAGCACCTTGGAAGGGACCCTTAATGCACCCCTCCAATTT.

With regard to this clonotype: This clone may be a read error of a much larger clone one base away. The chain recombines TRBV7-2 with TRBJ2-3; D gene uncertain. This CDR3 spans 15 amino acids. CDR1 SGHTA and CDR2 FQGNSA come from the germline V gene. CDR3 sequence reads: CANSRAAFSTDTQYF. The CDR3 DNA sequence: TGTGCCAACAGCCGGGCCGCGTTCAGCACAGATACGCAGTATTTT.

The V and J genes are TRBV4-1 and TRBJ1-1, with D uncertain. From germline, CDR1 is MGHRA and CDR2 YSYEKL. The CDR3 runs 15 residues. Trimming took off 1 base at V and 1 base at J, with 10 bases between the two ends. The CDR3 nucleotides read TGCGCCAGCAGCCAAGCGTTCAGAGAGAACACTGAAGCTTTCTTT. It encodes CASSQAFRENTEAFF.

CDR3 sequence (DNA): TGTGCCAGCAGTTCACTGGGGGGCAGTGAAAAACTGTTTTTT. Translating gives CASSSLGGSEKLFF. The chain has TRBV7-9 and TRBJ1-4; D possibly corresponds to TRBD1 (6 bases). The CDR3 length is 14 residues. Trimming left V 6 bases short and J 7 bases short, with 15 bases between. CDR1 and CDR2 from the germline V gene are SEHNR and FQNEAQ (reference sequence).

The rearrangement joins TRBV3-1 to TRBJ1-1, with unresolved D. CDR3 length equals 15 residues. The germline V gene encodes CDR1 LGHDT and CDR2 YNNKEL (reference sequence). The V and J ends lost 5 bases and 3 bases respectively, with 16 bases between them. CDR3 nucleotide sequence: TGTGCCAGCAGCTTGCCCCGACTGGGTTACACTGAAGCTTTCTTT. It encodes CASSLPRLGYTEAFF.

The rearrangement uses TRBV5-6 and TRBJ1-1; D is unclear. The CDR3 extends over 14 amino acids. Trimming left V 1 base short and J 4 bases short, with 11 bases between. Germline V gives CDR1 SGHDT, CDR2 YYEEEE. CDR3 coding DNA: TGTGCCAGCAGCTTGTCCCAGAGAATCACTGAAGCTTTCTTT. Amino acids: CASSLSQRITEAFF. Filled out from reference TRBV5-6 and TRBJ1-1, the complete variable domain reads DAGVTQSPTHLIKTRGQQVTLRCSPKSGHDTVSWYQQALGQGPQFIFQYYEEEERQRGNFPDRFSGHQFPNYSSELNVNALLLGDSALYLCASSLSQRITEAFFGQGTRLTVV.

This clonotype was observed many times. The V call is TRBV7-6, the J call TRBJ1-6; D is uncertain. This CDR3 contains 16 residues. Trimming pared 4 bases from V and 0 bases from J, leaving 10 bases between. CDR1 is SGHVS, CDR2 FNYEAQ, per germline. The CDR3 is CASSSTASSYNSPLHF. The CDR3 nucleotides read TGTGCCAGCAGCTCAACGGCGAGCTCCTATAATTCACCCCTCCACTTT. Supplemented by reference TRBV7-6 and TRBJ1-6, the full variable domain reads GAGVSQSPRYKVTKRGQDVALRCDPISGHVSLYWYRQALGQGPEFLTYFNYEAQQDKSGLPNDRFSAERPEGSISTLTIQRTEQRDSAMYRCASSSTASSYNSPLHFGNGTRLTVT.

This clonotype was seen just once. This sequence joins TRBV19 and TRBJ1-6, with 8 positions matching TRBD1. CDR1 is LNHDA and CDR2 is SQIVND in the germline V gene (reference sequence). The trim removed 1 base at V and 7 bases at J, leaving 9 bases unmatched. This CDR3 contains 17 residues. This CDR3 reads CASSIVAGQGRNSPLHF. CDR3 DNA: TGTGCCAGTAGTATAGTTGCCGGACAGGGAAGGAATTCACCCCTCCACTTT.

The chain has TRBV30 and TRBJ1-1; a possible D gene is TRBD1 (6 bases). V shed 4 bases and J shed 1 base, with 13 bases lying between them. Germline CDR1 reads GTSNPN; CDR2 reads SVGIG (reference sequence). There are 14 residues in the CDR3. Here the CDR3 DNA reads TGTGCCTGGACCTGGGACACCCCGAACACTGAAGCTTTCTTT. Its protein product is CAWTWDTPNTEAFF.

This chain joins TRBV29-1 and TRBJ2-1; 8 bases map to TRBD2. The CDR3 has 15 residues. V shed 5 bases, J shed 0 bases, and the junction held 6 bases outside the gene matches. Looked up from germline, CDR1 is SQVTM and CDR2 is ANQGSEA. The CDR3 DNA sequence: TGCAGCGTTCGGCGGGGGGCTAGCTCCTACAATGAGCAGTTCTTC. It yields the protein CSVRRGASSYNEQFF.

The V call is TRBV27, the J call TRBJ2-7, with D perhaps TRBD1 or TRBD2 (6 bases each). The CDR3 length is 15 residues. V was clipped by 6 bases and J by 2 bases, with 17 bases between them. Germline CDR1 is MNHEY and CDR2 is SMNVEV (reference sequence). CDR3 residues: CASRSMGGRAYEQYF. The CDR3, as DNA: TGTGCCAGCAGGTCCATGGGGGGCCGGGCCTACGAGCAGTACTTC.

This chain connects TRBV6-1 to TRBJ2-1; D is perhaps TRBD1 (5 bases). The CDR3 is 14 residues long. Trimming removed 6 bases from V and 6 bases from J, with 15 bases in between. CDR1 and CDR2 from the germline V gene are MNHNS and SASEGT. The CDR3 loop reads CASSAVDSTNEQFF. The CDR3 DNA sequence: TGTGCCAGCAGCGCCGTCGACAGTACCAATGAGCAGTTCTTC.

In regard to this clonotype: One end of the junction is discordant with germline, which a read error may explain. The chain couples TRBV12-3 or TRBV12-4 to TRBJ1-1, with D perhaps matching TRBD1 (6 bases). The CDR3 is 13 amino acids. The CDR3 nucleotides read TGTGCCGGCAGTTTTTTAGGGGGGACTGAAGCTTTCTTT. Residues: CAGSFLGGTEAFF.

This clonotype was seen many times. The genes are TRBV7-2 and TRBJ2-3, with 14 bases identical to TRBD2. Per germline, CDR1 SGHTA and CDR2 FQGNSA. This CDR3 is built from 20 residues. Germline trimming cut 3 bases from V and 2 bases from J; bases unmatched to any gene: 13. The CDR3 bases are TGTGCCAGCAGCTTCCGACGGGTACCGGGACTAGCGGGAGCCACAGATACGCAGTATTTT. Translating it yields CASSFRRVPGLAGATDTQYF.

CDR3 sequence (DNA): TGTGCCAGCAGCTCCCCACTAGCGGGAGAGAGTTACGAGCAGTACTTC. As protein: CASSSPLAGESYEQYF. This chain links TRBV11-1 with TRBJ2-7; 11 bases line up with TRBD2. The CDR3 is made up of 16 amino acids. Germline V gene sequence: CDR1 SGHAT, CDR2 FQDESV (reference sequence). The V and J ends lost 4 bases and 4 bases, in that order; junction bases with no gene match: 9. Full variable domain (rest looked up from reference TRBV11-1 and TRBJ2-7): EAEVAQSPRYKITEKSQAVAFWCDPISGHATLYWYRQILGQGPELLVQFQDESVVDDSQLPKDRFSAERLKGVDSTLKIQPAELGDSAMYLCASSSPLAGESYEQYFGPGTRLTVT.